This paragraph reports one TCR beta chain. Its antigen has not been determined. No much larger clone exists at a distance of one base, and base qualities are not known. At the junction V is shortened by 5 bases and J by 6 bases; bases outside the gene matches: 9. Its CDR3 holds 14 amino acids, cysteine through phenylalanine. The retained sequence is limited to the CDR3, 42 bases, with the frame set at the first base. From the germline V gene, CDR1 is SGDLS and CDR2 is YYNGEE. The data were obtained in a study of T cells in Graves' hyperthyroidism and ophthalmopathy (dated by TCRdb to 2018 to 2020). Notes on the research overall: Peripheral blood was collected at initial diagnosis, before any treatment. In addition, the study compared T-cell repertoires in thyroid tissue and in blood from roughly six Graves' hyperthyroidism patients. TCR Vbeta CDR3 sequencing of roughly 140 peripheral blood samples (43 ophthalmopathy, about 74 hyperthyroidism and roughly 17 progressor patients) is reported in the paper. For training and testing, the 100 or so patients in the discovery cohort were randomly divided in a 7:3 ratio. To identify TCR V-J signatures that set the groups apart, the researchers used a discovery cohort of 100 or so patients, made up of approximately 43 with Graves' ophthalmopathy and 55 to 65 with stable Graves' hyperthyroidism. After blood sampling, hyperthyroidism patients were treated with methimazole at a starting dose of 30 mg daily, and ophthalmopathy patients were treated with high-dose intravenous methylprednisolone. Whether ophthalmopathy could be predicted prospectively was tested in an independent validation cohort made up of approximately 19 hyperthyroidism patients plus 17 patients who later progressed to ophthalmopathy. On the study overall, not on this receptor specifically: Sample size was not statistically predetermined, and investigators were not blinded to group allocation. In cross-validation, a model built on a 13 V-J signature told ophthalmopathy apart from stable hyperthyroidism with 85% to 90% sensitivity and roughly 83% specificity, and in testing the same model reached 80%/75%. Most expanded thyroid clonotypes (frequency above 0.001) were also detected in blood, suggesting blood repertoires may reflect thyroid immune responses. In validation, the model predicted progression to ophthalmopathy a median of about 6.5 months before onset, with roughly 68% sensitivity and 72.22% specificity.

Stable Graves' hyperthyroidism was defined as no progression to ophthalmopathy during 18 months of follow-up. Hyperthyroidism patients were aged 18 to 65 years and newly diagnosed, with disease duration of less than 2 months. Exclusion was applied to patients with uncontrolled infections, other autoimmune diseases, pregnancy or lactation. Diagnoses were established on the basis of clinical symptoms, serum thyroxine and TRAb, thyroid ultrasound, and orbital computed tomography. Ficoll-Paque density gradient centrifugation was used to isolate PBMCs from approximately 11 ml of fresh peripheral blood. Total RNA was extracted with Trizol reagent, and quality was checked on an Agilent 2100 Bioanalyzer. The TCR beta CDR3 regions were amplified from the RNA transcripts. A first-round RT-PCR of the TCR CDR3 used the HTBI primer set with the Qiagen OneStep RT-PCR kit. Libraries were constructed in a second round of multiplex PCR, after which size selection and purification were performed. Sequencing of the libraries was done on an Illumina HiSeq2000 using paired-end 100 bp reads. Per the authors' processing: Raw data were processed with SOAPnuke, discarding reads with adapters, uncalled bases, mean Phred below 15, or no exact constant-primer or identifier match. High-quality paired reads were merged with COPE v1.2.5, and unique nucleotide sequences were defined as clonotypes. MiTCR v1.1 was used to align the clonotypes against IMGT TRBV, TRBD and TRBJ reference segments. The analysis included only V-J combinations with a frequency above 0.0001, which together covered 99% to 99.2% of the repertoires. A TCS score was defined as the ratio between F50 (clonal expansion) and ExV (chaos), using BLOSUM62-based TCRdist between CDR3 peptides within each V-J. Welch's t-statistics and random forest reduced 500 to 650 V-J features to around 14, which were used in a naive Bayes classifier (R e1071). TCRdb reanalyzed the raw reads on its own, using fastp at Q25 for trimming and MiXCR for clone calling, and kept in-frame beta chains. CDR3 protein duplicates are merged, each entry listing the most common genes and DNA. V and J calls and clone size were set by TCRdb, not the authors. Counted in this sample were a few hundred thousand distinct CDR3 sequences; roughly 25% of them appeared once. 73% of the sample is taken by the ten largest.

Specimen: blood. The sequence joins TRBV9 to TRBJ2-7, and TRBD2 matches 9 of the central bases. The TCR originated in a man between 50 and 59 years old with Graves' hyperthyroidism. CDR3 sequence: CASSTSGRLGEQYF. The nucleotide sequence reads TGTGCCAGCAGTACTAGCGGGCGTCTTGGCGAGCAGTACTTC.